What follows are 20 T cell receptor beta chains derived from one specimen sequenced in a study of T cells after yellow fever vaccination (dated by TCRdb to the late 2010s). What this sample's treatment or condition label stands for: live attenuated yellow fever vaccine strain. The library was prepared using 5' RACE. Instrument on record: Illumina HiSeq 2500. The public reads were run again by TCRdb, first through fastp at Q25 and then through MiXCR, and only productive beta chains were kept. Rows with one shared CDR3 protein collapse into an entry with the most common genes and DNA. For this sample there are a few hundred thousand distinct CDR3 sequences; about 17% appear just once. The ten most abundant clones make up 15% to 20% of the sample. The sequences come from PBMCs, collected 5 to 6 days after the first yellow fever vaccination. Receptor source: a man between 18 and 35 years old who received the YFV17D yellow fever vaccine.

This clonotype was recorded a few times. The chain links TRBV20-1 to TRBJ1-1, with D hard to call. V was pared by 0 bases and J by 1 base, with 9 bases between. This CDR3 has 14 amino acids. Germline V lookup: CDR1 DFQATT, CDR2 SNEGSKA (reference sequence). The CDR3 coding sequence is TGCAGTGCTAGAGAGTCCAACAGGAACACTGAAGCTTTCTTT. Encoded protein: CSARESNRNTEAFF.

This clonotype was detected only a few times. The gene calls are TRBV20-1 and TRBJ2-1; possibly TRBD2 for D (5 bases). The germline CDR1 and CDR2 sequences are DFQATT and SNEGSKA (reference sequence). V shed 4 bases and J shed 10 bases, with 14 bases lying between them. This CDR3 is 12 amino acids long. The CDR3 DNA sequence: TGCAGTGCTACCAGCGGTGGGAGCGAGCAGTTCTTC. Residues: CSATSGGSEQFF.

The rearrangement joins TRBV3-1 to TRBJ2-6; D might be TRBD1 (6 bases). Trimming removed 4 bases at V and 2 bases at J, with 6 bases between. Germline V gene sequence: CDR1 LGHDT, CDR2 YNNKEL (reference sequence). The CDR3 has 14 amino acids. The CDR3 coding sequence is TGTGCCAGCAGCCGGGGGCCTGGGGCCAACGTCCTGACTTTC. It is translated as CASSRGPGANVLTF.

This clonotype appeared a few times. CDR3 residues: CASSSGPTEAFF. DNA of the CDR3: TGTGCCAGCAGTTCAGGGCCCACTGAAGCTTTCTTT. This chain joins TRBV6-5 and TRBJ1-1, with D perhaps matching TRBD1 (5 bases). Germline-derived CDR1 and CDR2 are MNHEY and SVGAGI. Trimming took off 4 bases at V and 4 bases at J, with 7 bases between the two ends. This CDR3 has 12 residues.

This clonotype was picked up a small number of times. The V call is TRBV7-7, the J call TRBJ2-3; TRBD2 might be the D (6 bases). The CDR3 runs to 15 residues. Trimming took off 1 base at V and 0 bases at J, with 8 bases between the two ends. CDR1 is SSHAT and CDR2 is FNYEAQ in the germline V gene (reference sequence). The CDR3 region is CASSLGGDSTDTQYF. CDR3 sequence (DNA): TGTGCCAGCAGCTTAGGCGGGGATAGCACAGATACGCAGTATTTT. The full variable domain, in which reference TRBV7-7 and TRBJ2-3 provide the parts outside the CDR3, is GAGVSQSPRYKVTKRGQDVTLRCDPISSHATLYWYQQALGQGPEFLTYFNYEAQPDKSGLPSDRFSAERPEGSISTLTIQRTEQRDSAMYRCASSLGGDSTDTQYFGPGTRLTVL.

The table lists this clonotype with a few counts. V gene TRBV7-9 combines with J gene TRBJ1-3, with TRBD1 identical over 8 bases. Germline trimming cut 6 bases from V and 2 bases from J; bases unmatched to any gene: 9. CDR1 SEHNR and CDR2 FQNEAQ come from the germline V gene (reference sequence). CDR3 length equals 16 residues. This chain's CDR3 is CASSPPRDRPGNTIYF. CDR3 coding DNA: TGTGCCAGCAGTCCTCCCCGGGACAGGCCTGGAAACACCATATATTTT.

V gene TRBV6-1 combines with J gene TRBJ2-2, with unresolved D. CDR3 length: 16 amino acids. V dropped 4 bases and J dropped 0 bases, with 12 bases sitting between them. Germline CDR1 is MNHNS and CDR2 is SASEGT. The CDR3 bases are TGTGCCAGCAGTGCGCAATACAGTACGAACACCGGGGAGCTGTTTTTT. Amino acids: CASSAQYSTNTGELFF.

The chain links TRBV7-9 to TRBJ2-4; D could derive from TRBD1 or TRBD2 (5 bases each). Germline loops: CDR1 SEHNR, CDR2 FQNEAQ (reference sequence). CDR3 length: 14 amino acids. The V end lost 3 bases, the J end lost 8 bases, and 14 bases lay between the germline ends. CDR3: CASSFRDPRDIQYF. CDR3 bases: TGTGCCAGCAGCTTCCGGGACCCAAGGGACATTCAGTACTTC. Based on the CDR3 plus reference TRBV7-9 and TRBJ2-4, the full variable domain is DTGVSQNPRHKITKRGQNVTFRCDPISEHNRLYWYRQTLGQGPEFLTYFQNEAQLEKSRLLSDRFSAERPKGSFSTLEIQRTEQGDSAMYLCASSFRDPRDIQYFGAGTRLSVL.

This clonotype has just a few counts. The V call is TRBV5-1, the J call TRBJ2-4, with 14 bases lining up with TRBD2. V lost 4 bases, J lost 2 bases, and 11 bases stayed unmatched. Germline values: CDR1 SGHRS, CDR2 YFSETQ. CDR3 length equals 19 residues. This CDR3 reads CASSPRLAGGPRTKNIQYF. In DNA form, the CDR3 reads TGCGCCAGCAGCCCACGACTAGCGGGGGGGCCTAGAACCAAAAACATTCAGTACTTC.

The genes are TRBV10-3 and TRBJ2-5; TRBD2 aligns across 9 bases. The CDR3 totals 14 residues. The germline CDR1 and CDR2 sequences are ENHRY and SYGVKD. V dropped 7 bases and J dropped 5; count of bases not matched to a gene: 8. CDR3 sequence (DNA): TGTGCCATCAAAGCGGGGGGCGAGGGGGAGACCCAGTACTTC. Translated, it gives CAIKAGGEGETQYF.

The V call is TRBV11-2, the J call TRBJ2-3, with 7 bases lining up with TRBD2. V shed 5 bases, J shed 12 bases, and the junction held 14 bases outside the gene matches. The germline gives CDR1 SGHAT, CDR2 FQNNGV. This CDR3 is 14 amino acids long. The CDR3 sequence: CASSPAARGYRQYF. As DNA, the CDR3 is TGTGCCAGCAGCCCCGCAGCGCGGGGGTACCGACAGTATTTT.

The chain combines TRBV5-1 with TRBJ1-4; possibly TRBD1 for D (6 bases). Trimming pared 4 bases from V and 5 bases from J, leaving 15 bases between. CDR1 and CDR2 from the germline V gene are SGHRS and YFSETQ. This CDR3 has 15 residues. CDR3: CASSGGLWWNEKLFF. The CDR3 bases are TGCGCCAGCAGCGGGGGGCTATGGTGGAATGAAAAACTGTTTTTT.

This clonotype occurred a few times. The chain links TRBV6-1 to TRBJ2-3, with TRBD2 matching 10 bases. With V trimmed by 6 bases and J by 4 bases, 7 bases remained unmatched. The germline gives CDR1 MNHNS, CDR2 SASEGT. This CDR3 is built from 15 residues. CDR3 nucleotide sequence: TGTGCCAGCAGCCCCCTAGCGGGGGCCGCAGATACGCAGTATTTT. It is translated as CASSPLAGAADTQYF.

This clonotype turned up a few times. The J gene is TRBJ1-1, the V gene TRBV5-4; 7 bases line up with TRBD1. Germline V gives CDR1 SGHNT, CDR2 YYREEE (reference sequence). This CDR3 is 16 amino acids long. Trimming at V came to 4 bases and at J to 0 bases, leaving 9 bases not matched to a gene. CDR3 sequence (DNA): TGTGCCAGCAGCCCTCGACAGGGAAGGATGAACACTGAAGCTTTCTTT. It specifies CASSPRQGRMNTEAFF.

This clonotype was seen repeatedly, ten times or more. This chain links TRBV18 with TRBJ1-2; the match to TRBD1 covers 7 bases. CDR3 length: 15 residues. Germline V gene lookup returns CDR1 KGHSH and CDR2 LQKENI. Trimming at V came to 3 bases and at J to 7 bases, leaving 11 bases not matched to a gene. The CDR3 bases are TGTGCCAGCTCACCGGATGCGACAGGGCTGCTTGGCTACACCTTC. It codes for CASSPDATGLLGYTF.

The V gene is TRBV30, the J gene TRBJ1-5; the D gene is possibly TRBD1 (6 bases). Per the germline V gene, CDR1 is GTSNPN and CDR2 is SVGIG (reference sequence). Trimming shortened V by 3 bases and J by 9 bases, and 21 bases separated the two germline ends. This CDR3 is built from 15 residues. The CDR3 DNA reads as TGTGCCTGGAGCCAACAACAGGGTTCAGGGGTGCCCCAGCATTTT. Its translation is CAWSQQQGSGVPQHF. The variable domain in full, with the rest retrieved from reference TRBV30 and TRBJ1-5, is SQTIHQWPATLVQPVGSPLSLECTVEGTSNPNLYWYRQAAGRGLQLLFYSVGIGQISSEVPQNLSASRPQDRQFILSSKKLLLSDSGFYLCAWSQQQGSGVPQHFGDGTRLSIL.

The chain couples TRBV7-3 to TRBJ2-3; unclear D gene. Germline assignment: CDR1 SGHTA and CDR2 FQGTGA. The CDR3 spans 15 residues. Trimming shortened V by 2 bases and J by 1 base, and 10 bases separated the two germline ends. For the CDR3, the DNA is TGTGCCAGCAGCTTACGGGCCCTAGGCACAGATACGCAGTATTTT. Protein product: CASSLRALGTDTQYF.

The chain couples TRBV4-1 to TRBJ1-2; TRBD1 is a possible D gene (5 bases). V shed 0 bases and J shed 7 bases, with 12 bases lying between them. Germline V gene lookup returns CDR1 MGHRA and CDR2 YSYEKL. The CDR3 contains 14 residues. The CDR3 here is CASSQDFGARGYTF. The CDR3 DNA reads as TGCGCCAGCAGCCAAGATTTCGGGGCGCGTGGCTACACCTTC.

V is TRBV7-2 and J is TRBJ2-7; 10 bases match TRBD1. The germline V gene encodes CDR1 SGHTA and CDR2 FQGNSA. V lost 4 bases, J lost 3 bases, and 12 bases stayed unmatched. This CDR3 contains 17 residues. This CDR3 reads CASSWGGGTGVFYEQYV. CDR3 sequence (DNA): TGTGCCAGCAGCTGGGGGGGCGGGACAGGGGTTTTCTACGAGCAGTACGTC.

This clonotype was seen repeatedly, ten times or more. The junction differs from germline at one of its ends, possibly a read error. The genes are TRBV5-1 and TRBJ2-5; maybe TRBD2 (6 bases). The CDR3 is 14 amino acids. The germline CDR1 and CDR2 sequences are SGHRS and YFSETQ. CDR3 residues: CASSLGGVQETQYF. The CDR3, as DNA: TGTGCCAGCAGCTTGGGCGGGGTGCAAGAGACCCAGTACTTC. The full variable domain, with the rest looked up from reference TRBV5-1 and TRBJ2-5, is KAGVTQTPRYLIKTRGQQVTLSCSPISGHRSVSWYQQTPGQGLQFLFEYFSETQRNKGNFPGRFSGRQFSNSRSEMNVSTLELGDSALYLCASSLGGVQETQYFGPGTRLLVL.